This T cell receptor (beta chain) was sequenced in a study of Ad26.COV2.S vaccination and SARS-CoV-2 variants. As for the study in general: In the study, Ad26.COV2.S was injected intramuscularly once, or twice 56 days apart. Study-wide points: For non-spike TCRs, breadth in vaccine recipients resembled that in placebo recipients. Higher spike-specific TCR breadth was found in vaccine recipients than in placebo recipients.

This clone was counted a few times. Its target is unknown. Sequencing was performed with immunoSEQ multiplex PCR; in TCRdb, only in-frame clones are kept and a portion is missing. The repertoire includes under 550,000 clones, around 87% of them detected once, and 3.6% sits in the top ten. Treatment of the sample: some 19 received Ad26.COV2.S at low or high dose, single or two shots; a few received placebo; per-sample allocation not given. Sampling took place 63 days after the first vaccine or placebo injection. An Ad26 vector that expressed Wuhan-strain SARS-CoV-2 spike constituted the vaccine. The CDR3 sequence is 12 residues long. CDR1 and CDR2 (germline): LGHDT, YNNKEL (reference sequence). Trimming left V 0 bases short and J 11 bases short, with 7 bases between.

This sequence was found in a person aged 18-60 years who received the Ad26.COV2.S COVID-19 vaccine or a placebo. Material: peripheral blood, obtained in a trial of Ad26.COV2.S vaccine versus placebo. This chain joins TRBV3-1 (or the pseudogene TRBV3-2) and TRBJ1-4; D is unclear. CDR3 sequence (DNA): TGTGCCAGCAGCCAAGATATACGGAAACTGTTTTTT. Protein sequence: CASSQDIRKLFF.